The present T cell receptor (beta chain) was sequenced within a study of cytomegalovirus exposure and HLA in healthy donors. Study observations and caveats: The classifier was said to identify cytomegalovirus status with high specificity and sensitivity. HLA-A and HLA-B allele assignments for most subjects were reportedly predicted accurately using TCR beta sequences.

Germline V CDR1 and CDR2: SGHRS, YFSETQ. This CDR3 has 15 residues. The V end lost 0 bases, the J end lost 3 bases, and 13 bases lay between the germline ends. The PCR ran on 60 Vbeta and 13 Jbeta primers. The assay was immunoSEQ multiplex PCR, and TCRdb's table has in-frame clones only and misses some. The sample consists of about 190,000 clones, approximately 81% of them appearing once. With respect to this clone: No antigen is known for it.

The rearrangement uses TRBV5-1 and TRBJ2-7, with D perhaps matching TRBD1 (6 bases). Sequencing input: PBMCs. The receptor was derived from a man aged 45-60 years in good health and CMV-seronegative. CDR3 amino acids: CASSLDRARIYEQYF. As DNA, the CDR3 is TGCGCCAGCAGCTTGGACAGGGCAAGAATCTACGAGCAGTACTTC.